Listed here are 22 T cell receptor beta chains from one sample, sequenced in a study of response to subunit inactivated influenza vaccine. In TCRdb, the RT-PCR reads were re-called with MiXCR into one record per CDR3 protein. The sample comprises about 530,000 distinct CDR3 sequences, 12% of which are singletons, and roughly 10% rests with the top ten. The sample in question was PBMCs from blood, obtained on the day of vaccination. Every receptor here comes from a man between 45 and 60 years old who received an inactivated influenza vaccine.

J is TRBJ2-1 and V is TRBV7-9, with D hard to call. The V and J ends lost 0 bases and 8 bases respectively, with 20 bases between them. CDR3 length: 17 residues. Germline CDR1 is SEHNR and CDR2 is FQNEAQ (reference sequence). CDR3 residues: CASSLAKSTVGYDEQFF. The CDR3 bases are TGTGCCAGCAGCTTAGCAAAGAGTACTGTGGGGTACGATGAGCAGTTCTTC. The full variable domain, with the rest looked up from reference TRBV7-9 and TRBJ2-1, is DTGVSQNPRHKITKRGQNVTFRCDPISEHNRLYWYRQTLGQGPEFLTYFQNEAQLEKSRLLSDRFSAERPKGSFSTLEIQRTEQGDSAMYLCASSLAKSTVGYDEQFFGPGTRLTVL.

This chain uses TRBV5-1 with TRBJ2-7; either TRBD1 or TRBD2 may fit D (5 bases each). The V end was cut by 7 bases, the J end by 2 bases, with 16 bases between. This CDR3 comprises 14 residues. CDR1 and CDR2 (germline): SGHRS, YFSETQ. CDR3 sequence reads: CASGSQGVPYEQYF. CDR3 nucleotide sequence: TGCGCCAGCGGATCGCAGGGAGTCCCCTACGAGCAGTACTTC.

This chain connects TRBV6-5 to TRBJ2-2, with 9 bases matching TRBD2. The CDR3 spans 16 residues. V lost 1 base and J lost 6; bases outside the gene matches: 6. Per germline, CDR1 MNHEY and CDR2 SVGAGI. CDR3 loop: CASSYFAGGPAGELFF. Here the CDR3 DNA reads TGTGCCAGCAGTTACTTTGCGGGGGGGCCCGCCGGGGAGCTGTTTTTT.

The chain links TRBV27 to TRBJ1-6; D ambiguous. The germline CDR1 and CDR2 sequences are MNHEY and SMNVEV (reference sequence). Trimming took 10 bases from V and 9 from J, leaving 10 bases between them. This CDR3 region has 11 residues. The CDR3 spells CATGSGSPLHF. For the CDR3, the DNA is TGTGCCACCGGTAGCGGTTCACCCCTCCACTTT.

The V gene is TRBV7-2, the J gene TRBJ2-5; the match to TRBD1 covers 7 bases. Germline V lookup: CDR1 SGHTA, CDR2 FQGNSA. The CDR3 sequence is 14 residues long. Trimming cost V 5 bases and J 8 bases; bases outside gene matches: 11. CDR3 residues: CASSLYDRVGTQYF. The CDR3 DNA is TGTGCCAGCAGCCTATACGACAGGGTTGGAACCCAGTACTTC.

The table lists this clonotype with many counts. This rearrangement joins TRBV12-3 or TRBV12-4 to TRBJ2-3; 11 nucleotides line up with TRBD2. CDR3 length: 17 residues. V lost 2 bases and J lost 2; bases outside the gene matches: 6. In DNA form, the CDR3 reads TGTGCCAGCAGTTTAAGGATGACTAGCGGGAACACAGATACGCAGTATTTT. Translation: CASSLRMTSGNTDTQYF.

CDR3 coding DNA: TGTGCCAGCAGTTACTCCCTGTGGGCAGGGGGCGACACCGGGGAGCTGTTTTTT. This sequence encodes CASSYSLWAGGDTGELFF. The chain employs TRBV6-2 or TRBV6-3 and TRBJ2-2; 8 bases are a match to TRBD1. This CDR3 has 18 amino acids. After removal of 0 bases from V and 3 bases from J, the junction contained 9 bases not matched to a gene. Germline-derived CDR1 and CDR2 are MNHEY and SVGEGT.

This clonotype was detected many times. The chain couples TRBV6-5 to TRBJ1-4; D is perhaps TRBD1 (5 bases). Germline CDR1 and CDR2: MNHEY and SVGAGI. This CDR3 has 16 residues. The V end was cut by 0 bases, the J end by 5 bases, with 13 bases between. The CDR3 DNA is TGTGCCAGCAGTTACTCAGGCAGGGTCGAAAATGAAAAACTGTTTTTT. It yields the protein CASSYSGRVENEKLFF.

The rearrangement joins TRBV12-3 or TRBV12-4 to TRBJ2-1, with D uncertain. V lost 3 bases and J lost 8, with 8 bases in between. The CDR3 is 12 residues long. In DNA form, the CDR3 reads TGTGCCAGCAGTTTCGGTGGCGATGAGCAGTTCTTC. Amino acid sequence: CASSFGGDEQFF.

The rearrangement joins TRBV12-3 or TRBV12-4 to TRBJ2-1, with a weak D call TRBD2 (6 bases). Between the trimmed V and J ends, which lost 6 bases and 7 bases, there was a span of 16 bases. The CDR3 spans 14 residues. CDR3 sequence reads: CASSLGTLRNEQFF. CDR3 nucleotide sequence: TGTGCCAGCAGCCTCGGGACTCTCCGGAATGAGCAGTTCTTC.

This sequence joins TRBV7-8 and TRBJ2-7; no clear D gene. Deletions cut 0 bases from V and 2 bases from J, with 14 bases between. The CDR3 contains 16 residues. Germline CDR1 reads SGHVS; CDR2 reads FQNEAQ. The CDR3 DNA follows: TGTGCCAGCAGCTTAGCGCTATACCGACTCCCCTACGAGCAGTACTTC. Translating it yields CASSLALYRLPYEQYF.

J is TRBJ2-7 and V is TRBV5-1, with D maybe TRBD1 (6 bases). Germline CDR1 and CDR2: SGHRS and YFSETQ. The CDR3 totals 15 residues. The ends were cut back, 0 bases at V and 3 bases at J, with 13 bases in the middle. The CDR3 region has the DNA TGCGCCAGCAGCTTGGAGGCAGGGGAAGGCTACGAGCAGTACTTC. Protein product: CASSLEAGEGYEQYF.

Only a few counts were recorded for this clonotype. Here the CDR3 reads CASSLLGGEYNEQFF. In DNA form, the CDR3 reads TGTGCCAGCAGTTTATTGGGAGGAGAATACAATGAGCAGTTCTTC. This rearrangement joins TRBV28 to TRBJ2-1; D is possibly TRBD2 (6 bases). The CDR3 covers 15 residues. CDR1 is MDHEN and CDR2 is SYDVKM in the germline V gene. V was pared by 1 base and J by 4 bases, with 11 bases between.

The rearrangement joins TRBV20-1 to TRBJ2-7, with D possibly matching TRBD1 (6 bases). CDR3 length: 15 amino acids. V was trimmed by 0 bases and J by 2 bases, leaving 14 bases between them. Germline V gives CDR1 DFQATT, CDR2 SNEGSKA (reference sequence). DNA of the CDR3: TGCAGTGCTAGAGATCTCACAGGGAAAGCCTACGAGCAGTACTTC. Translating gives CSARDLTGKAYEQYF.

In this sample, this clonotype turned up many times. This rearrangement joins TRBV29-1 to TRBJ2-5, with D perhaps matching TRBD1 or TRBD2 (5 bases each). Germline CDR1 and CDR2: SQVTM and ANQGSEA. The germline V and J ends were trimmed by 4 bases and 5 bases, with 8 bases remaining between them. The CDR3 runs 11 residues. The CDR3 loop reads CSVGDGETQYF. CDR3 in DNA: TGCAGCGTTGGGGACGGTGAGACCCAGTACTTC.

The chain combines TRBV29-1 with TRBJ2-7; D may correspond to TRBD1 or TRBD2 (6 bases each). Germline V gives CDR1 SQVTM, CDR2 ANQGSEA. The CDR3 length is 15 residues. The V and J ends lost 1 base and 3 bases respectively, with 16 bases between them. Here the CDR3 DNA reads TGCAGCGTTGAAGCGGGCCCTCGGGGGCTCTACGAGCAGTACTTC. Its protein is CSVEAGPRGLYEQYF.

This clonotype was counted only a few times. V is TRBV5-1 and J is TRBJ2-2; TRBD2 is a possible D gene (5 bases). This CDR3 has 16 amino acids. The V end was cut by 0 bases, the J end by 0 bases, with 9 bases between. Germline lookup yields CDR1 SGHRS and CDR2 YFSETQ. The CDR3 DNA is TGCGCCAGCAGCTTGGAAGCGGCCGCGAACACCGGGGAGCTGTTTTTT. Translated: CASSLEAAANTGELFF. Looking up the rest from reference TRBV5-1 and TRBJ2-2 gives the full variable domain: KAGVTQTPRYLIKTRGQQVTLSCSPISGHRSVSWYQQTPGQGLQFLFEYFSETQRNKGNFPGRFSGRQFSNSRSEMNVSTLELGDSALYLCASSLEAAANTGELFFGEGSRLTVL.

Written as DNA, the CDR3 is TGTGCCAGCCGTCGGGGAGGGCCGACAGGGATTGGCTCTGGGGCCAACGTCCTGACTTTC. Encoded protein: CASRRGGPTGIGSGANVLTF. V usage is TRBV7-8 and J usage is TRBJ2-6; tentatively, D is TRBD1 or TRBD2 (7 bases each). Germline-derived CDR1 and CDR2 are SGHVS and FQNEAQ. Trimming shortened V by 8 bases and J by 0 bases, and 26 bases separated the two germline ends. This CDR3 comprises 20 residues.

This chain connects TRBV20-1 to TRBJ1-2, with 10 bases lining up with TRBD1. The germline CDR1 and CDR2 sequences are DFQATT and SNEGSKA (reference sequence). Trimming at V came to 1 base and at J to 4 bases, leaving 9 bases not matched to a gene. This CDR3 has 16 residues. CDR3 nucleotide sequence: TGCAGTGCTAGAGCACCCGACAGGGGGCGCGGCTATGGCTACACCTTC. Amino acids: CSARAPDRGRGYGYTF.

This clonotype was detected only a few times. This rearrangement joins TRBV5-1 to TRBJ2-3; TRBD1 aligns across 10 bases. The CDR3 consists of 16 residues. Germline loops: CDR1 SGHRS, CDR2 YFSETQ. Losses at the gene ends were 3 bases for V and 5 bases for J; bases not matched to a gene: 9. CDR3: CASSWSRDRGGDTQYF. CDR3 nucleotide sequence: TGCGCCAGCAGCTGGTCCCGGGACAGGGGAGGAGATACGCAGTATTTT.

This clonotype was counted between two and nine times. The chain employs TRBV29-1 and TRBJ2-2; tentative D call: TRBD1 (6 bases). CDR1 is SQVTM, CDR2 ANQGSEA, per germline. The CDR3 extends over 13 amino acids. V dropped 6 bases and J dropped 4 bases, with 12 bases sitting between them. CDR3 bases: TGCAGCGTCGGTACAGGGCTCACCGGGGAGCTGTTTTTT. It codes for CSVGTGLTGELFF.

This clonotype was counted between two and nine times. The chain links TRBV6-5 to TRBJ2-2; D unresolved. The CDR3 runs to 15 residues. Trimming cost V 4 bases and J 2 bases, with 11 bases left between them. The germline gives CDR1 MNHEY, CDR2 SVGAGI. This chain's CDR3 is CASSSRLPNTGELFF. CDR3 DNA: TGTGCCAGCAGTTCACGGCTTCCCAACACCGGGGAGCTGTTTTTT.